This T cell receptor (beta chain) was found in a study of response to subunit inactivated influenza vaccine. Notes on the study in general: New T cells are recruited in small numbers by each seasonal influenza vaccination, according to the authors' suggestion.

Turning to this clonotype: The antigen remains undetermined.

Trimming removed 0 bases from V and 0 bases from J, with 9 bases in between. This CDR3 comprises 17 residues. Germline values: CDR1 LGHNA, CDR2 YSLEER. TCRdb reprocessed the RT-PCR reads with MiXCR, giving one entry per CDR3 protein. The sample has 630,000 or so distinct CDR3 sequences, approximately 14% seen once; the top ten hold around 10%. This receptor was identified in a man aged 50-60 years who received an inactivated influenza vaccine. The sample was PBMCs from blood, taken about 12 days after vaccination. The chain combines TRBV4-3 with TRBJ2-6; D not certain. DNA for the CDR3: TGCGCCAGCAGCCAAGAACTGTCCCACTCTGGGGCCAACGTCCTGACTTTC. Translating it yields CASSQELSHSGANVLTF.